The TCR beta chain under discussion was sequenced for a study of cytomegalovirus exposure and HLA in healthy donors. V was pared by 9 bases and J by 0 bases, with 15 bases between. CDR1 and CDR2 (germline): SGHRS, YFSETQ. CDR3 size: 14 residues. The PCR had 60 Vbeta and 13 Jbeta primers. The data were produced by immunoSEQ multiplex PCR, yet TCRdb's version contains in-frame clones alone and is incomplete. The table lists some 150,000 clones, roughly 81% of them singletons. The receptor comes from a woman aged 18-35 years in good health and CMV-seropositive. Sequenced input: PBMCs. The rearrangement links TRBV5-1 to TRBJ1-1; the D is unclear. For the CDR3, the DNA is TGCGCCACCTCGAGGATCATACTGAACACTGAAGCTTTCTTT. Translation: CATSRIILNTEAFF. Based on the CDR3 plus reference TRBV5-1 and TRBJ1-1, the full variable domain is KAGVTQTPRYLIKTRGQQVTLSCSPISGHRSVSWYQQTPGQGLQFLFEYFSETQRNKGNFPGRFSGRQFSNSRSEMNVSTLELGDSALYLCATSRIILNTEAFFGQGTRLTVV.